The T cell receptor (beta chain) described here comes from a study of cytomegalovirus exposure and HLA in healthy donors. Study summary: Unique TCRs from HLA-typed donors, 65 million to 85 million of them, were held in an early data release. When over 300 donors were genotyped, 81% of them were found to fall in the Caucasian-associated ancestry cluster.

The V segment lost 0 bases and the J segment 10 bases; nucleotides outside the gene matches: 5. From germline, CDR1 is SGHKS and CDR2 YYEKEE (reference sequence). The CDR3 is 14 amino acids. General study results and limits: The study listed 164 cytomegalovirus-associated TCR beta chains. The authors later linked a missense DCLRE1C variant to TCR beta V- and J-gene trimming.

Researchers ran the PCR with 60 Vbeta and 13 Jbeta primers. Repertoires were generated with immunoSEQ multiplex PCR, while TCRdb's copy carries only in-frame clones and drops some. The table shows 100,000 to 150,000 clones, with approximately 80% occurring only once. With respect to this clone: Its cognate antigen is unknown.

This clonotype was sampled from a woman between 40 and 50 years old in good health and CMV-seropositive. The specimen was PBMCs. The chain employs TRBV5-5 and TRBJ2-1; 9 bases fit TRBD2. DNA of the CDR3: TGTGCCAGCAGCTTGGTGGTAGCGGGAGCAGAGCAGTTCTTC. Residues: CASSLVVAGAEQFF.